This T cell receptor beta chain was captured by sequencing in a study of T cells in Graves' hyperthyroidism and ophthalmopathy. Study-level findings and limits: Blood also showed most of the thyroid clonotypes that were expanded above 0.001. In simple terms, a model built on 13 V-J features told ophthalmopathy apart from stable hyperthyroidism.

V trimming: 6 bases; J trimming: 8 bases; junction bases outside the gene matches: 6. Germline V CDR1 and CDR2: MNHNS, SASEGT. This CDR3 spans 14 amino acids. This clonotype has ten or more counts. Its specificity is not known. TCR beta CDR3 regions were amplified from RNA transcripts. HTBI primers were used for first-round RT-PCR of the TCR CDR3. TCRdb called the multiplex PCR reads again in MiXCR, with one record for every CDR3 protein. This sample carries roughly 510,000 distinct CDR3 sequences, about 20% of them seen once, and the ten largest clones take about 25%. PBMCs stemmed from 10 ml fresh peripheral blood.

The chain is built from TRBV6-1 and TRBJ1-6, with TRBD1 matching 8 bases. Specimen: blood. This TCR came from a man in his late teens or twenties with Graves' hyperthyroidism. The CDR3 DNA reads as TGTGCCAGCAGGATCGGACAGGGCCATTCACCCCTCCACTTT. As protein: CASRIGQGHSPLHF.